This TCR beta chain is drawn from a study of T cell repertoires in cytomegalovirus infection (dated by TCRdb to between 2018 and 2021). Study-wide context: Because public TCR beta signatures pointed to carriage of CMV infection together with the matching HLA type, the HLA type of each donor mattered for the analysis.

Sequencer: Illumina HiSeq 1500. The public reads were run again by TCRdb, first through fastp at Q25 and then through MiXCR, and only productive beta chains were kept. Rows with one shared CDR3 protein collapse into an entry with the most common genes and DNA. In all, the sample holds over 300,000 distinct CDR3 sequences, and roughly a sixth of those were seen once. Of the sample, 12% is held by the ten largest clones. The CDR3 covers 15 residues, taking in both the cysteine and the phenylalanine. The read is trimmed to its CDR3 DNA, 45 bases read in frame from base 1. Compared with germline, V lacks 4 bases and J lacks 2 bases; bases without a gene match: 6. The germline V gene (reference sequence) provides CDR1 SGHNT and CDR2 YYREEE. The research as a whole found: In both this cohort and an independent cohort of over 350 donors, the cumulative frequency of public TCR beta family members distinguished carriers of CMV infection plus the relevant HLA type. The ex vivo response was dominated by HLA-C-restricted CMV-specific TCR beta clonotypes, and the single most frequent clonotype in two of eight donors was supplied by these HLA-C-restricted clonotypes.

This clonotype was seen a few times. Its cognate antigen has yet to be identified. It has no much larger one-base neighbor in the sample; base qualities were not kept. The rearrangement joined TRBV5-4 to TRBJ2-3, with 8 junctional bases fitting TRBD1. This receptor was identified in a human donor in good health (CMV status not recorded). Some clones in this sample may be carry-over from other donors' samples. Sequenced input: PBMCs. The DNA sequence is given as TGTGCCAGCAGCCTACCGGGACAGGACACAGATACGCAGTATTTT. It encodes CASSLPGQDTDTQYF.